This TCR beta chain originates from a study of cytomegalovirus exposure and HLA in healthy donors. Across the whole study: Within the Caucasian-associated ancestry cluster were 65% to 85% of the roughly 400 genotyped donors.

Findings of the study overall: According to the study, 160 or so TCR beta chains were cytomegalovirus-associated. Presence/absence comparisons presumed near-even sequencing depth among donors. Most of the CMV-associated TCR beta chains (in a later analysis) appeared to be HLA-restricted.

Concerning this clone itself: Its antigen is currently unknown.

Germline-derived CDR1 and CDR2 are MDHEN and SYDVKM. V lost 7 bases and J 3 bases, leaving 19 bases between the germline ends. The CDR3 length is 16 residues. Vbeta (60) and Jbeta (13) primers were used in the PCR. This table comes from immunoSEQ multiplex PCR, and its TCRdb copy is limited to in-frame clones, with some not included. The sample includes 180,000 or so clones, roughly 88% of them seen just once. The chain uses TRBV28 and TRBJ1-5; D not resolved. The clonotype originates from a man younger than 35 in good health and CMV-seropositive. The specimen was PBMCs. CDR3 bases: TGTGCCAGCACCCCCCGGAGGTTCTGGGACAATCAGCCCCAGCATTTT. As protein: CASTPRRFWDNQPQHF.